The 15 T cell receptor beta chains reported below all come from one sample, sequenced in a study of CD8+ T cells in alopecia areata. Investigators isolated RNA and reverse transcribed it into cDNA to act as the sequencing template. Method: immunoSEQ multiplex PCR; TCRdb's copy keeps in-frame clones and lacks some. The table has about 190,000 clones, around 60% seen once; the top ten hold approximately 1.3%. Treatment here: oral pan-JAK inhibitor, 5-10 mg twice daily. This specimen was CD4+ T cells sorted from blood, taken around week 50, from a patient treated with tofacitinib. All receptors come from a human donor with alopecia areata.

The chain recombines TRBV6-5 with TRBJ2-6; D may correspond to TRBD1 or TRBD2 (5 bases each). The CDR3 runs 14 residues. CDR1 and CDR2 (germline): MNHEY, SVGAGI. V lost 11 bases to trimming and J lost 2 bases, with 13 bases between them. As DNA, the CDR3 is TGTGCCTCCTCCGGGGCACCTGGGGCCAACGTCCTGACTTTC. Its translation: CASSGAPGANVLTF.

This sequence joins TRBV18 and TRBJ2-7; the D gene is possibly TRBD2 (5 bases). Germline V gene data show CDR1 as KGHSH and CDR2 as LQKENI. The CDR3 is 16 amino acids. Trimming left V 3 bases short and J 0 bases short, with 15 bases between. The CDR3 here is CASSPHGLRGSYEQYF. The CDR3 DNA follows: TGTGCCAGCTCACCGCATGGTCTTCGGGGCTCCTACGAGCAGTACTTC.

The CDR3 loop reads CASSPIGSGYTF. In DNA, the CDR3 is TGTGCCAGCAGCCCTATAGGGAGCGGCTACACCTTC. This chain connects TRBV6-5 to TRBJ1-2, with D unresolved. The V gene lost 6 bases and the J gene lost 8 bases, with 13 bases spanning the gap. This CDR3 is 12 amino acids long. Germline V lookup: CDR1 MNHEY, CDR2 SVGAGI.

In its sample, this clone was seen once. The chain uses TRBV18 and TRBJ2-3; D gene uncertain. The CDR3 has 12 residues. The V end lost 2 bases, the J end lost 6 bases, and 6 bases lay between the germline ends. CDR1 and CDR2 (germline): KGHSH, LQKENI. CDR3 protein: CASSPGLDTQYF. The CDR3 DNA follows: TGTGCCAGCTCACCAGGATTGGATACGCAGTATTTT.

DNA for the CDR3: TGTGCCTGGACTAGAGACAGGGGAGGTGAGCAGTTCTTC. Protein product: CAWTRDRGGEQFF. This chain connects TRBV30 to TRBJ2-1; TRBD1 aligns across 8 bases. The CDR3 has 13 residues. The trim removed 4 bases at V and 9 bases at J, leaving 8 bases unmatched. In germline, CDR1 is GTSNPN, CDR2 SVGIG (reference sequence).

The chain carries TRBV4-2 and TRBJ2-5; D is possibly TRBD2 (6 bases). V dropped 4 bases and J dropped 4 bases, with 10 bases sitting between them. Looked up from germline, CDR1 is LGHNA and CDR2 is YNFKEQ. The CDR3 runs 13 residues. DNA for the CDR3: TGTGCCAGCAGCCGCCGGGGGAGAGAGACCCAGTACTTC. It specifies CASSRRGRETQYF.

The chain uses TRBV27 and TRBJ2-7, with 8 bases matching TRBD2. Losses at the gene ends were 6 bases for V and 3 bases for J; bases not matched to a gene: 4. Germline CDR1 MNHEY, CDR2 SMNVEV (reference sequence). This CDR3 is 13 amino acids long. CDR3 bases: TGTGCCAGCAGCTTAGCGGGACTCTACGAGCAGTACTTC. Translation gives CASSLAGLYEQYF.

As regards this clone: Other nucleotide sequences from this sample produce the same CDR3. V gene TRBV5-1 combines with J gene TRBJ1-1, with D unclear. This CDR3 has 13 amino acids. The germline V gene encodes CDR1 SGHRS and CDR2 YFSETQ. Trimming took off 0 bases at V and 0 bases at J, with 3 bases between the two ends. Here the CDR3 reads CASSLAVNTEAFF. CDR3 sequence (DNA): TGCGCCAGCAGCTTGGCAGTGAACACTGAAGCTTTCTTT.

The V and J genes are TRBV29-1 and TRBJ2-7; TRBD1 matches at 7 bases. The trim removed 4 bases at V and 3 bases at J, leaving 3 bases unmatched. This CDR3 is built from 12 residues. Germline CDR1 is SQVTM and CDR2 is ANQGSEA. CDR3 residues: CSVGDSDYEQYF. CDR3 nucleotide sequence: TGCAGCGTTGGGGACAGCGACTACGAGCAGTACTTC.

The gene calls are TRBV5-6 and TRBJ2-1; 10 bases match TRBD1. The CDR3 covers 17 residues. The V segment lost 0 bases and the J segment 4 bases; nucleotides outside the gene matches: 7. The germline gives CDR1 SGHDT, CDR2 YYEEEE. Here the CDR3 DNA reads TGTGCCAGCAGCTTGGTGCGTGGACAGGGGGGGTACAATGAGCAGTTCTTC. Its protein product is CASSLVRGQGGYNEQFF. Complete variable domain (other parts from reference TRBV5-6 and TRBJ2-1): DAGVTQSPTHLIKTRGQQVTLRCSPKSGHDTVSWYQQALGQGPQFIFQYYEEEERQRGNFPDRFSGHQFPNYSSELNVNALLLGDSALYLCASSLVRGQGGYNEQFFGPGTRLTVL.

The rearrangement links TRBV14 to TRBJ2-5, with no clear D. Deletions cut 1 base from V and 5 bases from J, with 11 bases between. CDR3 length: 14 residues. Germline assignment: CDR1 SGHDN and CDR2 FVKESK. CDR3 coding DNA: TGTGCCAGCAGCCAAGGTCGCGCCCTGGAGACCCAGTACTTC. Amino acids: CASSQGRALETQYF. Looking up the rest from reference TRBV14 and TRBJ2-5 gives the full variable domain: EAGVTQFPSHSVIEKGQTVTLRCDPISGHDNLYWYRRVMGKEIKFLLHFVKESKQDESGMPNNRFLAERTGGTYSTLKVQPAELEDSGVYFCASSQGRALETQYFGPGTRLLVL.

The chain links TRBV7-9 to TRBJ1-1, with 7 nucleotides matching TRBD1. Germline V gene data show CDR1 as SEHNR and CDR2 as FQNEAQ (reference sequence). The CDR3 contains 13 residues. V gave up 4 bases and J gave up 7 bases; unmatched junction bases: 6. CDR3 bases: TGTGCCAGCAGCTCAGGGGGATACCGTGAAGCTTTCTTT. Its protein product is CASSSGGYREAFF.

V gene TRBV11-3 combines with J gene TRBJ2-3, with no clear D. V gave up 3 bases and J gave up 6 bases, with 13 bases separating them. The CDR3 runs 14 residues. Germline V gene data show CDR1 as SGHNT and CDR2 as YENEEA. This chain's CDR3 is CASSFGRPGDTQYF. DNA for the CDR3: TGTGCCAGCAGCTTTGGCCGGCCCGGGGATACGCAGTATTTT.

This clone occurred once. The V and J genes are TRBV30 and TRBJ2-6; no clear D gene. CDR3 size: 10 residues. The germline V and J ends were trimmed by 4 bases and 10 bases, with 5 bases remaining between them. Germline V gene lookup returns CDR1 GTSNPN and CDR2 SVGIG (reference sequence). CDR3 residues: CAWNRNVLTF. Written as DNA, the CDR3 is TGTGCCTGGAACCGAAACGTCCTGACTTTC.

This clone was detected a few times. The sample has other DNA sequences that encode this CDR3 too. The chain has TRBV10-3 and TRBJ1-5; D unresolved. Germline V lookup: CDR1 ENHRY, CDR2 SYGVKD. V was pared by 0 bases and J by 6 bases, with 6 bases between. The CDR3 covers 13 residues. CDR3: CAISESTGQPQHF. In DNA form, the CDR3 reads TGTGCCATCAGTGAGTCTACCGGTCAGCCCCAGCATTTT.